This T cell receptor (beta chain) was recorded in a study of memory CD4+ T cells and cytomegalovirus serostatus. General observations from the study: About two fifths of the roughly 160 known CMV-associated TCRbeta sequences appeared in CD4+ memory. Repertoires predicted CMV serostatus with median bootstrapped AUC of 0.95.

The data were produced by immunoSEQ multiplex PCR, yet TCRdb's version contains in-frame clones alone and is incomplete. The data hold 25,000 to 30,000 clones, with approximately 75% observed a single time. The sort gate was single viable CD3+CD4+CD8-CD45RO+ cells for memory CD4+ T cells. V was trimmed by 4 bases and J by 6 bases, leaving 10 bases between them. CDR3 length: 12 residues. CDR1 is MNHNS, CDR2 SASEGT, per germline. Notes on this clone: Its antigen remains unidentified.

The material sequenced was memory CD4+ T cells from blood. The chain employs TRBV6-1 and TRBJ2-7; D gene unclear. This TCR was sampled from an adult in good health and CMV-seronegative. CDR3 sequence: CASSVPAVEQYF. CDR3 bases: TGTGCCAGCAGTGTCCCCGCGGTCGAGCAGTACTTC.